This passage covers 20 T cell receptor beta chains from one sample sequenced in a study of cytomegalovirus exposure and HLA in healthy donors. Vbeta (60) and Jbeta (13) primers were used in the PCR. Method: immunoSEQ multiplex PCR; TCRdb's copy keeps in-frame clones and lacks some. The sample lists about 210,000 clones, roughly 82% occurring once. The sample comprised PBMCs. All receptors derive from a middle-aged man in good health and CMV-seropositive.

The chain employs TRBV2 and TRBJ2-1; the match to TRBD1 covers 7 bases. CDR3 length: 14 residues. V gave up 7 bases and J gave up 5 bases; unmatched junction bases: 8. Germline CDR1 SNHLY, CDR2 FYNNEI. CDR3 DNA: TGTGCCAGCATGAAACAGGGGCCTAACAATGAGCAGTTCTTC. As protein: CASMKQGPNNEQFF. The full variable domain, in which reference TRBV2 and TRBJ2-1 provide the parts outside the CDR3, is EPEVTQTPSHQVTQMGQEVILRCVPISNHLYFYWYRQILGQKVEFLVSFYNNEISEKSEIFDDQFSVERPDGSNFTLKIRSTKLEDSAMYFCASMKQGPNNEQFFGPGTRLTVL.

This clone was recorded a few times. The chain employs TRBV9 and TRBJ2-3, with TRBD2 matching over 9 bases. The germline gives CDR1 SGDLS, CDR2 YYNGEE. The CDR3 runs to 17 residues. V shed 3 bases, J shed 2 bases, and the junction held 10 bases outside the gene matches. CDR3 nucleotide sequence: TGTGCCAGCAGCGCCGCTTGGACTAGCGAGGACACAGATACGCAGTATTTT. Translating gives CASSAAWTSEDTDTQYF.

This clone was observed a handful of times. The chain couples TRBV2 to TRBJ2-7, with D maybe TRBD2 (5 bases). Germline loops: CDR1 SNHLY, CDR2 FYNNEI. Deletions cut 8 bases from V and 1 base from J, with 9 bases between. The CDR3 sequence is 12 residues long. DNA of the CDR3: TGTGCCAGCTCGAGAGGGTCCTACGAGCAGTACTTC. As protein: CASSRGSYEQYF.

The V and J genes are TRBV19 and TRBJ2-2; 7 bases line up with TRBD2. Germline V CDR1 and CDR2: LNHDA, SQIVND (reference sequence). The CDR3 contains 14 residues. Germline trimming cut 6 bases from V and 1 base from J; bases unmatched to any gene: 2. The CDR3 loop reads CASRVAGNTGELFF. In nucleotides, the CDR3 is TGTGCCAGTAGAGTAGCGGGGAACACCGGGGAGCTGTTTTTT.

The chain has TRBV18 and TRBJ2-1; possibly TRBD1 for D (5 bases). The CDR3 loop spans 16 amino acids. CDR1 is KGHSH and CDR2 is LQKENI in the germline V gene. V lost 6 bases and J lost 1, with 16 bases in between. The CDR3 DNA reads as TGTGCCAGCTCCCCAAGGGGCGGTAAATCCTACAATGAGCAGTTCTTC. This codes for CASSPRGGKSYNEQFF.

The CDR3 DNA follows: TGTGCCAGCAGTGCCCTTAGCGGTTGGTACAATGAGCAGTTCTTC. As protein: CASSALSGWYNEQFF. The genes are TRBV27 and TRBJ2-1; tentative D call: TRBD2 (6 bases). Germline V lookup: CDR1 MNHEY, CDR2 SMNVEV (reference sequence). CDR3 length: 15 amino acids. V dropped 5 bases and J dropped 4 bases, with 15 bases sitting between them.

As concerns this clone: Other DNA sequences in the same sample also yield this CDR3. This sequence joins TRBV7-3 and TRBJ2-1, with 10 bases that match TRBD2. Unmatched junction bases numbered 5, after V lost 5 bases and J lost 4 bases. There are 15 residues in the CDR3. Germline CDR1 and CDR2: SGHTA and FQGTGA. The CDR3 region has the DNA TGTGCCAGCAGCCCAGGACTAGCGGAATACAATGAGCAGTTCTTC. Its protein product is CASSPGLAEYNEQFF.

The chain is built from TRBV12-5 and TRBJ2-7; possibly TRBD1 for D (6 bases). CDR1 and CDR2 (germline): LGHNT, FRNRAP. This CDR3 comprises 16 residues. V was cut by 0 bases and J by 7 bases, with 19 bases left in between. As DNA, the CDR3 is TGTGCTAGTGGTTTGGTATGGACAGACGACAAGGAAGAGCAGTACTTC. Translation: CASGLVWTDDKEEQYF.

V gene TRBV5-1 combines with J gene TRBJ2-2; 8 bases match TRBD1. The V and J ends lost 2 bases and 6 bases, in that order; junction bases with no gene match: 9. This CDR3 comprises 16 residues. Germline V gives CDR1 SGHRS, CDR2 YFSETQ. The CDR3 loop reads CASSFDDRGGSGELFF. In nucleotides, the CDR3 is TGCGCCAGCAGCTTCGACGACAGGGGTGGTTCCGGGGAGCTGTTTTTT.

Only one count was recorded for this clone. The rearrangement links TRBV5-8 to TRBJ2-7; 9 bases are shared with TRBD1. With 0 bases clipped from V and 6 bases from J, the junction kept 1 base outside the gene matches. Germline CDR1 and CDR2: SGHTS and YDEGEE. The CDR3 contains 13 residues. CDR3 bases: TGTGCCAGCAGCTTGGGGACAGGGGCCGAGCAGTACTTC. Protein product: CASSLGTGAEQYF.

DNA of the CDR3: TGCGCCAGCAGCTTGGGACAGGCCCTCATGAACACTGAAGCTTTCTTT. Translation: CASSLGQALMNTEAFF. The chain links TRBV5-1 to TRBJ1-1; the D gene is possibly TRBD1 (6 bases). The CDR3 totals 16 residues. Germline loops: CDR1 SGHRS, CDR2 YFSETQ. The germline V and J ends were trimmed by 0 bases and 0 bases, with 12 bases remaining between them.

In nucleotides, the CDR3 is TGTGCCAGTAGTCCGAGGAACACTGAAGCTTTCTTT. This codes for CASSPRNTEAFF. The J gene is TRBJ1-1, the V gene TRBV19, with no clear D. In germline, CDR1 is LNHDA, CDR2 SQIVND (reference sequence). The ends were cut back, 5 bases at V and 1 base at J, with 5 bases in the middle. The CDR3 extends over 12 amino acids.

This clone was recorded only once. The chain recombines TRBV5-1 with TRBJ2-7; 7 nucleotides match TRBD1. With V trimmed by 1 base and J by 4 bases, 5 bases remained unmatched. The CDR3 loop spans 14 amino acids. CDR1 is SGHRS, CDR2 YFSETQ, per germline. CDR3 DNA: TGCGCCAGCAGCTTGAATGCAGGGGGTTACGAGCAGTACGTC. It codes for CASSLNAGGYEQYV.

This chain links TRBV7-3 with TRBJ2-6, with D unclear. Germline V gene lookup returns CDR1 SGHTA and CDR2 FQGTGA. The V end was cut by 6 bases, the J end by 2 bases, with 17 bases between. This CDR3 comprises 17 residues. The CDR3 loop reads CASSLPPQMTGANVLTF. For the CDR3, the DNA is TGTGCCAGCAGTCTTCCCCCCCAGATGACTGGGGCCAACGTCCTGACTTTC.

The chain is built from TRBV6-1 and TRBJ2-7, with a possible D match to TRBD1 (6 bases). Trimming shortened V by 4 bases and J by 1 base, and 14 bases separated the two germline ends. The CDR3 contains 15 residues. The germline CDR1 and CDR2 sequences are MNHNS and SASEGT. This CDR3 is CASSGRGGVSYEQYF. The CDR3 bases are TGTGCCAGCAGTGGAAGAGGGGGAGTTTCCTACGAGCAGTACTTC.

This chain's CDR3 is CASSQPTTGVVTQYF. CDR3 nucleotide sequence: TGCGCCAGCAGCCAGCCGACTACAGGGGTTGTGACCCAGTACTTC. The rearrangement joins TRBV4-1 to TRBJ2-5, with 7 bases that match TRBD1. V trimming: 3 bases; J trimming: 7 bases; junction bases outside the gene matches: 11. Per the germline V gene, CDR1 is MGHRA and CDR2 is YSYEKL. This CDR3 spans 15 amino acids.

The rearrangement joins TRBV15 to TRBJ1-5; 10 bases line up with TRBD1. This CDR3 has 16 residues. With V trimmed by 2 bases and J by 6 bases, 7 bases remained unmatched. Germline V lookup: CDR1 LNHNV, CDR2 YYDKDF (reference sequence). In DNA form, the CDR3 reads TGTGCCACCAGCAGATCCCGGGACAGGGGCGCTCAGCCCCAGCATTTT. Protein: CATSRSRDRGAQPQHF.

V gene TRBV19 combines with J gene TRBJ2-1; unclear D gene. Germline CDR1 is LNHDA and CDR2 is SQIVND (reference sequence). V was pared by 5 bases and J by 5 bases, with 16 bases between. This CDR3 is 15 amino acids long. CDR3 in DNA: TGTGCCAGTAGTCCCCGCTACCCCGTGAACAATGAGCAGTTCTTC. This sequence encodes CASSPRYPVNNEQFF.

The CDR3 nucleotides are TGTGCCAGCACCACCAACCGTACAGGGGGCGTGGACACCGGGGAGCTGTTTTTT. It codes for CASTTNRTGGVDTGELFF. The V call is TRBV21-1, the J call TRBJ2-2; the table's D gene call, TRBD1, was not cross checked with the DNA. TRBV21-1 is termed a pseudogene. The CDR3 length is 18 residues.

The rearrangement joins TRBV12-5 to TRBJ2-2; 7 nucleotides line up with TRBD1. J was trimmed by 0 bases and V by 6 bases; bases with no gene match: 7. Germline V gene lookup returns CDR1 LGHNT and CDR2 FRNRAP. This CDR3 contains 16 residues. CDR3 coding DNA: TGTGCTAGTGGCCGAACAACAGGGGCGAACACCGGGGAGCTGTTTTTT. This sequence encodes CASGRTTGANTGELFF.